Sequencing of this T cell receptor (beta chain) was carried out in a study of vaccination effects on CD4 cells after COVID-19. Note on this clone: Its antigen is as yet unknown.

CDR1 is SGHRS, CDR2 YFSETQ, per germline. The CDR3 is 13 residues long. Deletions cut 4 bases from V and 5 bases from J, with 10 bases between. Prior to sequencing, the ViraFEST assay stimulated PBMC with viral peptide pools, which expanded the antigen-specific CD4+ T cells. A 10-day culture period preceded the isolation of CD4+ T cells. Either the BNT162b2 or mRNA-1273 vaccine was given to participants in two doses. Profiled with immunoSEQ multiplex PCR; TCRdb holds only in-frame clones, not every one. There are fewer than 80,000 clones in the sample; 70% to 85% occur only once, and 1.5% to 1.8% lies in the top ten.

This TCR was recovered from a human donor who received a COVID-19 vaccine. The V and J genes are TRBV5-1 and TRBJ1-5; D possibly corresponds to TRBD1 (6 bases). Sequences were derived from CD4+ T cells from PBMCs cultured with HCoV-229E spike peptides, sampled after COVID-19 vaccination. The CDR3 sequence is CASSTGMDQPQHF. CDR3 nucleotide sequence: TGCGCCAGCAGCACAGGGATGGATCAGCCCCAGCATTTT.